Described below is a single TCR beta chain sequence and its context. Ophthalmopathy patients had moderate-to-severe active disease, CAS ≥3, NOSPECS ≥4, and disease duration under 3 months. The CDR3 is 15 residues long. After removal of 6 bases from V and 7 bases from J, the junction contained 14 bases not matched to a gene. CDR1 is MNHNS, CDR2 SASEGT, per germline. The data are from a study of T cells in Graves' hyperthyroidism and ophthalmopathy. Study summary: Peripheral blood was drawn at first diagnosis, prior to all treatment.

TCR beta CDR3 regions were amplified from RNA transcripts. Initially, a first-round RT-PCR of the TCR CDR3 employed the HTBI primer set. TCRdb used MiXCR to reprocess the multiplex PCR reads, holding one entry per CDR3 protein. The sample records roughly 560,000 distinct CDR3 sequences, roughly 14% being singletons. The rearrangement uses TRBV6-1 and TRBJ1-1; the match to TRBD1 covers 7 bases. This receptor was obtained from a woman aged 40 to 50 with Graves' ophthalmopathy. The specimen was blood. The CDR3 spells CASSTGTAIYREAFF. The CDR3 bases are TGTGCCAGCAGCACCGGGACAGCAATTTATCGTGAAGCTTTCTTT.